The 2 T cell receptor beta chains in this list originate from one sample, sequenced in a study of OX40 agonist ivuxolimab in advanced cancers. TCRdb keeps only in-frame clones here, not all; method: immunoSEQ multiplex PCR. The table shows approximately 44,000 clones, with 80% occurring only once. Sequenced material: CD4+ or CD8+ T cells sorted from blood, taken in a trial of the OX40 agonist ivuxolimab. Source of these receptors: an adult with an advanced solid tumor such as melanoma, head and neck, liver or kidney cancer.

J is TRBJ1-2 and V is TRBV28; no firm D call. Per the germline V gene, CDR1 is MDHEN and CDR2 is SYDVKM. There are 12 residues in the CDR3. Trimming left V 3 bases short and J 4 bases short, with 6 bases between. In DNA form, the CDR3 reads TGTGCCAGCAGTTTGAAAGCCTATGGCTACACCTTC. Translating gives CASSLKAYGYTF.

The CDR3, as DNA: TGTGCCAGCAGCCCTCAGGGGGGAGCTAAGGACAATGAGCAGTTCTTC. It is translated as CASSPQGGAKDNEQFF. This chain uses TRBV4-2 with TRBJ2-1; maybe TRBD1 (7 bases). V lost 4 bases to trimming and J lost 5 bases, with 18 bases between them. The CDR3 has 16 residues. Per germline, CDR1 LGHNA and CDR2 YNFKEQ.